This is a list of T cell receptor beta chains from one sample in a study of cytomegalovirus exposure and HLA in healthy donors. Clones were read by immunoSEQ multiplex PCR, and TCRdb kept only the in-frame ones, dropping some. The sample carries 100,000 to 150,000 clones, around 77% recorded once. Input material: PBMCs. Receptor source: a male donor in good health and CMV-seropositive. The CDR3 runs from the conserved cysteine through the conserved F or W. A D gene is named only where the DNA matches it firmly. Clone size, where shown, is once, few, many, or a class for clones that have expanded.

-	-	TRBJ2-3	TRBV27	TGTGCCAGTTACACACAGGGCCGCACAGATACGCAGTATTTT	CASYTQGRTDTQYF
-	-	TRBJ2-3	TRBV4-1	TGCGCCAGCAGCCTGAGCGAGGATACGCAGTATTTT	CASSLSEDTQYF
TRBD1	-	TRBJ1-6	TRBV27	TGTGCCAGCAGTTTAGTGGGACAGGGGAAGACACCCCTCCACTTT	CASSLVGQGKTPLHF
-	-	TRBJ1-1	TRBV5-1	TGCGCCAGCAGAGGGACTTCGAACACTGAAGCTTTCTTT	CASRGTSNTEAFF
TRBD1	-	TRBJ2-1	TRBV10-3	TGTGCCATCAGTGGGGGGGACAGGGGGTTCGATGAGCAGTTCTTC	CAISGGDRGFDEQFF
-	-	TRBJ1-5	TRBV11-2	TGTGCCAGCAGGCTCACAGGGAGTAGCAATCAGCCCCAGCATTTT	CASRLTGSSNQPQHF
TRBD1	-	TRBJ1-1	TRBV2	TGTGCCAGCAGCGGGCCTAAGGACAGGACTGAAGCTTTCTTT	CASSGPKDRTEAFF
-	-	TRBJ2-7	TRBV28	TGTGCCACGGGGATAGCGGCTTACTCCTACGAGCAGTACTTC	CATGIAAYSYEQYF
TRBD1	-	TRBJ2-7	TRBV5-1	TGCGCCAGCAGCGCCGGACAGGGGACCCACGAGCAGTACTTC	CASSAGQGTHEQYF
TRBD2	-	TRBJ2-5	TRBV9	TGTGCCAGCAGCGTAGGGACTAGCGGGAGGGCCGGAGAGACCCAGTACTTC	CASSVGTSGRAGETQYF
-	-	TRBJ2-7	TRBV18	TGTGCCAGCTCCCGGGCAACGGGGGGCCACGAGCAGTACTTC	CASSRATGGHEQYF
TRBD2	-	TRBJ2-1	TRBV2	TGTGCCAGCAGAGTTAGCGGGAGTAGCTCCTACAATGAGCAGTTCTTC	CASRVSGSSSYNEQFF
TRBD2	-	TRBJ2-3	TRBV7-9	TGTGCCAGCAGCTCATGGGGACTAGCGGTCCCAGATACGCAGTATTTT	CASSSWGLAVPDTQYF
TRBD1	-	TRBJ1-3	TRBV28	TGTGCCAGCAGATTACAGGGGGCTGGCCCGGGAAACACCATATATTTT	CASRLQGAGPGNTIYF
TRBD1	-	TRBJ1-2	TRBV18	TGTGCCAGCTCACCGGACAGGCGAGCTAACTATGGCTACACCTTC	CASSPDRRANYGYTF
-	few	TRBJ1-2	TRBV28	TGTGCCAGCAGTTTCCTTCGGTCTGCCTCGGGTGGCTACACCTTC	CASSFLRSASGGYTF
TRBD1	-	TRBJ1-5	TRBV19	TGTGCCAGTAGTTTTGACAGGGAACAGCCCCAGCATTTT	CASSFDREQPQHF
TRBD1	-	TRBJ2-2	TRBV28	TGTGCCAGCAGTGGGCCGGGACAGGGGTCCGGCGGGGAGCTGTTTTTT	CASSGPGQGSGGELFF
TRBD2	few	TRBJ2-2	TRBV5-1	TGCGCCAGCAGCCAGACTAGCGGGGGGAACACCGGGGAGCTGTTTTTT	CASSQTSGGNTGELFF
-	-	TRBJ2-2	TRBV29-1	TGCAGCGGGAGCGGGTCTAGCACCGGGGAGCTGTTTTTT	CSGSGSSTGELFF
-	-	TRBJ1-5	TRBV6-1	TGTGCCAGCAGTGAAAGAGGGCCAGGGGGCAATCAGCCCCAGCATTTT	CASSERGPGGNQPQHF
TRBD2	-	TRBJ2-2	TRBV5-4	TGTGCCAGCAGCTGGTCGGGGGGGATAGGCACCGGGGAGCTGTTTTTT	CASSWSGGIGTGELFF
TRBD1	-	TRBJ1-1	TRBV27	TGTGCCAGTGGGACAGGGCGGGGAACTGAAGCTTTCTTT	CASGTGRGTEAFF
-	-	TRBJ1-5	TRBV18	TGTGCCAGCTCACCACCCGGACATACGAGCAATCAGCCCCAGCATTTT	CASSPPGHTSNQPQHF
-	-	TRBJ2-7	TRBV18	TGTGCCAGCTCACCACCGGAGTCGGGCGAGCAGTACTTC	CASSPPESGEQYF
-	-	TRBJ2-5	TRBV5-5	TGTGCCAGCAGCTTTATGCAAGAGACCCAGTACTTC	CASSFMQETQYF
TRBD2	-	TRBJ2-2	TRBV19	TGTGCCAGTAGTCTCCCGACTAGCAGGGCCGGGGAGCTGTTTTTT	CASSLPTSRAGELFF
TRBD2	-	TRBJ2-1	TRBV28	TGTGCCAGCAGTCAGGGACTAGCGGGAGGGCCATTTGAGCAGTTCTTC	CASSQGLAGGPFEQFF
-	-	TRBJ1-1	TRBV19	TGTGCCAGTAGCCTAGGCACTGAAGCTTTCTTT	CASSLGTEAFF
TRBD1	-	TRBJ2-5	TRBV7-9	TGTGCCAGCACAACAGGGGACCAAGAGACCCAGTACTTC	CASTTGDQETQYF
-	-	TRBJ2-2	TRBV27	TGTGCCAGCACCCTTAGGGGACACAGTACCGGGGAGCTGTTTTTT	CASTLRGHSTGELFF
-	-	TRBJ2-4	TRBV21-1	TGTGCCAGCAGCAAAGTGGCCAGGCCCGCCAAAAACATTCAGTACTTC	CASSKVARPAKNIQYF
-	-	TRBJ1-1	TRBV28	TGTGCCAGCAGTTCCGGCCTGGGCAGGGGAGACCCTGAAGCTTTCTTT	CASSSGLGRGDPEAFF
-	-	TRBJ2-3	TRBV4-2	TGTGCCAGCAGCCAAGCCCCCGGGACTGGCACAGATACGCAGTATTTT	CASSQAPGTGTDTQYF
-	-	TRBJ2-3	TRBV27	TGTGCCAGCAGTTTAAGGGCGGGACTTAGCACAGATACGCAGTATTTT	CASSLRAGLSTDTQYF
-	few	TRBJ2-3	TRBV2	TGTGCCAGCAGTGGGAGGCCGGGATTGGATACGCAGTATTTT	CASSGRPGLDTQYF
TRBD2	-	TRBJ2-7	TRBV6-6	TGTGCCAGCAGTTTAGCGGGAGGGCCTTATGAGCAGTACTTC	CASSLAGGPYEQYF
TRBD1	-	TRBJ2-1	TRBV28	TGTGCCAGCAATGAGCTGGGGCCCGGGACAGACGAGCAGTTCTTC	CASNELGPGTDEQFF
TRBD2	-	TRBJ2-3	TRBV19	TGTGCCAGTAGTATATCCCCGGCAGCGGGGACCACAGATACGCAGTATTTT	CASSISPAAGTTDTQYF
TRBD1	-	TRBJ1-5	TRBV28	TGTGCCAGCACCTTAGGGGGACAGAGTTATCAGCCCCAGCATTTT	CASTLGGQSYQPQHF
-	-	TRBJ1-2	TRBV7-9	TGTGCCAGCAGCCAGGACAGTAACTATGGCTACACCTTC	CASSQDSNYGYTF
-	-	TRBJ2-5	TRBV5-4	TGTGCCAGCAGCCAACAAGAGACCCAGTACTTC	CASSQQETQYF
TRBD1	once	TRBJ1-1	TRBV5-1	TGCGCCAGCAGCTTGGAACAGGGGAGAACTTTCTTT	CASSLEQGRTFF
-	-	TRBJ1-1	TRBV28	TGTGCCAGCAGTAGGGGCGGGGGGCGACGGACTGAAGCTTTCTTT	CASSRGGGRRTEAFF
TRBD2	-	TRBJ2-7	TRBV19	TGTGCCAGTAGTTTAGTAGCGGGGCTAAGCTACGAGCAGTACTTC	CASSLVAGLSYEQYF
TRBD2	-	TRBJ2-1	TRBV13	TGTGCCAGCAGCTTATCATTTGGGGCTAGCGGGGAGAGCTCCTACAATGAGCAGTTCTTC	CASSLSFGASGESSYNEQFF
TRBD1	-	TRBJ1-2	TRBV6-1	TGTGCCAGCACCATGGGACAGGGGTTAGCTGGCTACACCTTC	CASTMGQGLAGYTF
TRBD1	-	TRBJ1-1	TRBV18	TGTGCCAGCTCTGAAGGACAGGTTTCTTTATCCACTGAAGCTTTCTTT	CASSEGQVSLSTEAFF